This TCR beta chain was recorded in a study of beta chain features in type 1 diabetes (dated by TCRdb to between 2017 and 2018). As for the study more broadly: No differences in mean age, gender distribution, total cell number or subset yield were found between patients and healthy donors. Whereas all 30 or so donors provided naive and central memory subsets, regulatory and stem cell-like memory subsets were isolated from just 8 patients and about 8 healthy donors. The study compared TCRB repertoires of sorted circulating CD4+ T cell subsets between recently diagnosed type 1 diabetes patients and matched healthy donors. Across all samples, 107,917,701 sorted cells were examined, and cell number per subset correlated strongly with RNA yield.

The paper as a whole reports these results and caveats: Because cDNA rather than genomic DNA was sequenced, highly expressing activated cells could have been over-represented, although no difference in activation and CD3 levels was found between groups. Type 1 diabetes patients showed a moderate but significant shortening of TCRB CDR3 length in all four CD4+ subsets. Fewer insertions and more nucleotide deletions at VDJ recombination sites were observed in patients with type 1 diabetes, implying thymic rearrangement abnormalities. Because the HLA sub-analyses included only small numbers of individuals, any influence of HLA type on TCRB rearrangement was left unresolved. Naive, central memory and regulatory TCRB repertoires appeared to be more similar among patients than among healthy donors. PCR might favor shorter templates, but patient and control samples were amplified and corrected together, so any skew would affect both groups equally.

From each donor, a single peripheral blood sample of 90 to 150 mL on average was drawn into heparinised tubes. Naive, central memory, regulatory and stem cell-like memory CD4+ T cells were sorted on a BD FACSAria II using a panel including CD45RO, CCR7, CD25, CD127, CD95 and CD27. Purity was above 95% for every sorted population. PBMCs were separated immediately by Lymphoprep density gradient centrifugation and were stained directly, without being cultured. Samples were stained and sorted in pairs, with one healthy donor and one patient per experiment, so that batch effects were minimized. Details on this clone: Its binding antigen is unknown. Qualities for individual bases were not recorded, and no much larger clone is one base off.

V sheds 7 bases and J sheds 5 bases, leaving 20 bases between their ends. The CDR3 measures 14 amino acids from cysteine to phenylalanine. Kept here is only the CDR3 DNA, which spans 42 bases and is read in frame from base 1. The germline V gene provides CDR1 SQVTM and CDR2 ANQGSEA. The entire isolated RNA was reverse transcribed using the High Capacity cDNA Reverse Transcription Kit, and thus expressed TCRB transcripts were sequenced. Deep immunoSEQ sequencing was applied to naive, central memory and regulatory T cell samples, giving an average of about 3.8 million total reads per sample. After sorted cells were lysed in RLT buffer, RNA was extracted with DNase-treated RNeasy Micro or Mini kits, with the choice depending on cell number. To prevent cross-contamination, each cell subset was processed individually, whereas patient and healthy donor samples were processed jointly. The immunoSEQ multiplex PCR was used to amplify TCRB sequences from cDNA, yielding 87-bp fragments that span the CDR3 region. Amplicons were sequenced on the Illumina HiSeq platform. Processing in the source paper ran as follows. Synthetic template baselines were used to correct PCR bias computationally, reads within Hamming distance 2 were collapsed, and singletons that could not be merged were discarded. Reads were aligned against IMGT to assign V, D and J genes, CDR3 length and insertions or deletions at six rearrangement sites. Clonotype counts were normalized to sorted cell number within each subset before computing true diversity and Gini coefficients with the tcR R package. Repertoire sharing was quantified using the overlap coefficient calculated on TCRB nucleotide sequences. As a proxy for the pre-selection repertoire, out-of-frame TCRB sequences from naive cells were analyzed. The immuneACCESS repertoire file appears here via TCRdb, limited to in-frame rearrangements. These files lack a portion of the clones; in checked studies, under half of the deficit traces to unresolved V genes, and the cause of the others is not known. D and trimming were read from the DNA, whereas the V and J calls and clone size are those reported in that table. The sample table shows 390,000 or so clones, and approximately 13% are seen once. Together, the top ten hold roughly 0.036% of the sample.

The sequencing sample was made of naive CD4+ T cells from blood. The intended sense of this specimen's cell subset or site label: true naive CD4+ T cells. This sequence uses TRBV29-1 and TRBJ2-5; the D gene is not confidently resolved. The clonotype comes from a man aged 30-40 years in good health. The bases are TGCAGCGCGGCGAGGAGACGGCTTGGCGAGACCCAGTACTTC. This gives the protein CSAARRRLGETQYF.